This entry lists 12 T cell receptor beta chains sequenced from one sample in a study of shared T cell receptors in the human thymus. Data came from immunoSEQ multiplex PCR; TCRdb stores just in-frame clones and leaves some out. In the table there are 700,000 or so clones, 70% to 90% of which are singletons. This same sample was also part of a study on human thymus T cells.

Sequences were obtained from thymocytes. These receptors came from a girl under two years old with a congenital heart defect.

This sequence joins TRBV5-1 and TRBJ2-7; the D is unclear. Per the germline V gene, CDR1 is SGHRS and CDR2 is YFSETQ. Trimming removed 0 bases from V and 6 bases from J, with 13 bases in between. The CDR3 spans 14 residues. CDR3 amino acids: CASSLESTSREQYF. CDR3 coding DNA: TGCGCCAGCAGCTTGGAATCTACGAGCCGCGAGCAGTACTTC.

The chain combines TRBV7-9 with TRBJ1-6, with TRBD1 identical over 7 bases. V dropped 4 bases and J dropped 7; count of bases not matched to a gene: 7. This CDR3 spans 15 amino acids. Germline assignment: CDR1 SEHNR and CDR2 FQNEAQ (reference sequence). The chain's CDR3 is CASSSRTGHNSPLHF. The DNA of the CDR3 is TGTGCCAGCAGCTCCCGGACAGGCCACAATTCACCCCTCCACTTT.

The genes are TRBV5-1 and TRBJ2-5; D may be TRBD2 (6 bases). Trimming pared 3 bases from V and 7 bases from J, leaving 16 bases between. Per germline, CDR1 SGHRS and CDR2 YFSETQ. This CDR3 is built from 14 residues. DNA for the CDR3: TGCGCCAGCAGCTGGCTCCAGGTCGGGGGGACCCAGTACTTC. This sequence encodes CASSWLQVGGTQYF.

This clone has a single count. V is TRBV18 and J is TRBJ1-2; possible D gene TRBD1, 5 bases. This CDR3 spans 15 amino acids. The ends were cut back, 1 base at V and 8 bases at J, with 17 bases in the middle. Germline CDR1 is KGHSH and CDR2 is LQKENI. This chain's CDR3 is CASSPQTPRQGGYTF. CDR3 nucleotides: TGTGCCAGCTCACCACAAACACCCCGCCAGGGCGGCTACACCTTC. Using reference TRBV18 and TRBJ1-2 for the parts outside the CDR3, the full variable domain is NAGVMQNPRHLVRRRGQEARLRCSPMKGHSHVYWYRQLPEEGLKFMVYLQKENIIDESGMPKERFSAEFPKEGPSILRIQQVVRGDSAAYFCASSPQTPRQGGYTFGSGTRLTVV.

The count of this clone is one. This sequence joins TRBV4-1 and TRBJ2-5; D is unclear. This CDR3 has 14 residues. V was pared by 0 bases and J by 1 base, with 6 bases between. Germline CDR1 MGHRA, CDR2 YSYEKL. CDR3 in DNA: TGCGCCAGCAGCCAAGATCCGGGCCAAGAGACCCAGTACTTC. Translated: CASSQDPGQETQYF.

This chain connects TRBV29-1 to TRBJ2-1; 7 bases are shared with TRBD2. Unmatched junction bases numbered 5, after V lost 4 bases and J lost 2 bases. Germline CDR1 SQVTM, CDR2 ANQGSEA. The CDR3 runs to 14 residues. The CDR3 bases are TGCAGCGTTGGGGAGCGGGGAGCCTACAATGAGCAGTTCTTC. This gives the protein CSVGERGAYNEQFF.

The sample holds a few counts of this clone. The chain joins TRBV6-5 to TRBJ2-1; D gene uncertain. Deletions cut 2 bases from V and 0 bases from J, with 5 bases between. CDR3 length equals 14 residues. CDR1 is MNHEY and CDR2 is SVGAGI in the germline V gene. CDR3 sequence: CASSYIRSYNEQFF. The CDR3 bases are TGTGCCAGCAGTTACATCCGCTCCTACAATGAGCAGTTCTTC.

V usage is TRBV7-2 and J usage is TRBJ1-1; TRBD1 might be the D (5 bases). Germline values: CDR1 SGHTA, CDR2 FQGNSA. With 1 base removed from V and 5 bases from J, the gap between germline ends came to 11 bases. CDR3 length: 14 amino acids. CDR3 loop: CASSLGSRATEAFF. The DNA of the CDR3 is TGTGCCAGCAGCTTAGGTAGCAGGGCGACTGAAGCTTTCTTT.

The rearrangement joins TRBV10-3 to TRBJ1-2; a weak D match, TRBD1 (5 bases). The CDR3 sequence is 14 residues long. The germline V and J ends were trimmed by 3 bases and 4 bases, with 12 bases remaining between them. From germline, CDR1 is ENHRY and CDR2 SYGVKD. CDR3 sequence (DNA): TGTGCCATCAGTGACCAGGGCCGCATCTATGGCTACACCTTC. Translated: CAISDQGRIYGYTF.

CDR3 sequence reads: CATSRGTGGTEAFF. The DNA for the CDR3 is TGTGCCACCAGCAGAGGTACAGGGGGGACTGAAGCTTTCTTT. V and J are TRBV15 and TRBJ1-1; the match to TRBD1 covers 8 bases. The CDR3 consists of 14 residues. Germline V gives CDR1 LNHNV, CDR2 YYDKDF (reference sequence). V shed 1 base, J shed 5 bases, and the junction held 3 bases outside the gene matches. The full variable domain, with the rest looked up from reference TRBV15 and TRBJ1-1, is DAMVIQNPRYQVTQFGKPVTLSCSQTLNHNVMYWYQQKSSQAPKLLFHYYDKDFNNEADTPDNFQSRRPNTSFCFLDIRSPGLGDTAMYLCATSRGTGGTEAFFGQGTRLTVV.

CDR3 amino acids: CASSMARPAQGYEQYF. CDR3 nucleotides: TGTGCCAGTAGTATGGCGAGGCCCGCTCAGGGCTACGAGCAGTACTTC. This chain joins TRBV19 and TRBJ2-7, with D perhaps TRBD1 (5 bases). Germline V lookup: CDR1 LNHDA, CDR2 SQIVND (reference sequence). V lost 3 bases, J lost 3 bases, and 18 bases lay in between. The CDR3 runs to 16 residues.

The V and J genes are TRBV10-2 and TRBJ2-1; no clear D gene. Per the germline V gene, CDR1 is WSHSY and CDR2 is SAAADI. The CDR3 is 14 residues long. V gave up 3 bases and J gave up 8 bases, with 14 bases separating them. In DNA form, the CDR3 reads TGCGCCAGCAGTGAAAGAAGACTTAGCTATGAGCAGTTCTTC. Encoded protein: CASSERRLSYEQFF.